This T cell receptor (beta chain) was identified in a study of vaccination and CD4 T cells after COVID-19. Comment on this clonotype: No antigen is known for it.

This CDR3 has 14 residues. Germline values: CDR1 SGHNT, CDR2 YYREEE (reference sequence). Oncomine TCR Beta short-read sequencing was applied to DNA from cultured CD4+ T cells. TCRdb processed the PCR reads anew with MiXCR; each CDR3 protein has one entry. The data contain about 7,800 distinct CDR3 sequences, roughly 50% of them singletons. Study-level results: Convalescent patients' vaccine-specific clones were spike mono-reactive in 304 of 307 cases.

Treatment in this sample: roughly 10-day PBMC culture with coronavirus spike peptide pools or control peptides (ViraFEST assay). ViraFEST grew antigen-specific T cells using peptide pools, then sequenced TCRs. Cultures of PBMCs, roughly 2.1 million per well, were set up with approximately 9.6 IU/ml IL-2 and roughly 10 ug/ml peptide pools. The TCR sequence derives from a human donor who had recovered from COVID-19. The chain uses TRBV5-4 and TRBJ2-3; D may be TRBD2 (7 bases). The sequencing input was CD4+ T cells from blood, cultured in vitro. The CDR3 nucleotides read TGTGTCGAGGGGGGGAGTTCTAGCACAGATACGCAGTATTTT. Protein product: CVEGGSSSTDTQYF.